A single sample is the source of the 25 T cell receptor beta chains below, sequenced in a study of follicular helper T cells after annual influenza vaccination. Time point meaning: 2014-2015 season, 7 days after vaccination. Sequencing used immunoSEQ multiplex PCR; TCRdb keeps in-frame clones, though not all of them. Found here are 15,000 or so clones, approximately 84% of them singletons; the top ten hold approximately 1.3%. The starting material was CXCR5+ CD38- circulating T follicular helper cells from blood, obtained 7 days after influenza vaccination. Subset described: circulating Tfh, non-naive CD4+CXCR5+PD-1+ (ICOS+CD38+ or ICOS-CD38-). The receptors come from an adult who received the influenza vaccine.

This sequence joins TRBV6-1 and TRBJ2-2, with 8 bases lining up with TRBD1. With 10 bases clipped from V and 5 bases from J, the junction kept 6 bases outside the gene matches. CDR1 MNHNS and CDR2 SASEGT come from the germline V gene. The CDR3 is made up of 13 amino acids. CDR3 in amino acids: CATFRGRTGELFF. The CDR3 nucleotides are TGTGCCACTTTCAGGGGGCGAACCGGGGAGCTGTTTTTT.

This clone has only a few counts. The rearrangement joins TRBV28 to TRBJ1-2; D unclear. The CDR3 totals 12 residues. Trimming left V 7 bases short and J 7 bases short, with 13 bases between. Germline V gene lookup returns CDR1 MDHEN and CDR2 SYDVKM. CDR3 in amino acids: CASTAESLGYTF. DNA of the CDR3: TGTGCCAGCACCGCGGAGAGTCTTGGCTACACCTTC.

The V and J genes are TRBV7-9 and TRBJ2-5; TRBD2 might be the D (6 bases). The CDR3 totals 15 residues. Germline CDR1 is SEHNR and CDR2 is FQNEAQ (reference sequence). The V end lost 5 bases, the J end lost 4 bases, and 17 bases lay between the germline ends. CDR3 nucleotides: TGTGCCAGCAGCCAAGGAGGGTTCGGGGTAGAGACCCAGTACTTC. Its translation is CASSQGGFGVETQYF.

The rearrangement joins TRBV30 to TRBJ1-4; no definite D call. Germline loops: CDR1 GTSNPN, CDR2 SVGIG (reference sequence). V gave up 3 bases and J gave up 1 base, with 9 bases separating them. This CDR3 contains 14 residues. The CDR3 sequence: CAWRAGGTNEKLFF. CDR3 nucleotide sequence: TGTGCCTGGAGGGCGGGCGGAACTAATGAAAAACTGTTTTTT.

The V and J genes are TRBV6-5 and TRBJ1-5; no reliable D call. The CDR3 has 14 amino acids. Germline values: CDR1 MNHEY, CDR2 SVGAGI. V lost 2 bases and J lost 7, with 12 bases in between. CDR3 in amino acids: CASSYQSWEQPQHF. DNA for the CDR3: TGTGCCAGCAGTTACCAAAGCTGGGAGCAGCCCCAGCATTTT.

This chain joins TRBV5-4 and TRBJ1-6; D is unresolved. The CDR3 consists of 13 residues. V shed 4 bases and J shed 9 bases, with 11 bases lying between them. The germline V gene encodes CDR1 SGHNT and CDR2 YYREEE (reference sequence). The DNA for the CDR3 is TGTGCCAGCAGCGCGTGGGCGGGTTCACCCCTCCACTTT. Translated, it gives CASSAWAGSPLHF.

The genes are TRBV19 and TRBJ2-7, with D perhaps matching TRBD2 (5 bases). Germline CDR1 is LNHDA and CDR2 is SQIVND (reference sequence). V lost 3 bases to trimming and J lost 2 bases, with 14 bases between them. The CDR3 consists of 15 residues. The CDR3 DNA reads TGTGCCAGTAGTATCTCGAGGGTTCCCACCTACGAGCAGTACTTC. Amino acid sequence: CASSISRVPTYEQYF. The entire variable domain, with the rest obtained from reference TRBV19 and TRBJ2-7, is as follows: DGGITQSPKYLFRKEGQNVTLSCEQNLNHDAMYWYRQDPGQGLRLIYYSQIVNDFQKGDIAEGYSVSREKKESFPLTVTSAQKNPTAFYLCASSISRVPTYEQYFGPGTRLTVT.

The rearrangement uses TRBV18 and TRBJ2-7; the D gene is possibly TRBD1 (5 bases). Trimming removed 3 bases from V and 3 bases from J, with 9 bases in between. The CDR3 contains 13 residues. The germline V gene has CDR1 KGHSH and CDR2 LQKENI. CDR3 amino acids: CASSPTTGYEQYF. CDR3 in DNA: TGTGCCAGCTCACCGACCACAGGCTACGAGCAGTACTTC.

This chain links TRBV5-1 with TRBJ2-5, with D possibly matching TRBD1 (5 bases). Germline assignment: CDR1 SGHRS and CDR2 YFSETQ. This CDR3 has 15 residues. Trimming cost V 4 bases and J 4 bases, with 17 bases left between them. The CDR3 loop reads CASSISPGSAETQYF. DNA for the CDR3: TGCGCCAGCAGCATCTCCCCAGGGTCGGCAGAGACCCAGTACTTC.

CDR3 in amino acids: CASRGGDRLYGYTF. CDR3 bases: TGTGCCAGCAGGGGAGGGGACCGCCTCTATGGCTACACCTTC. J is TRBJ1-2 and V is TRBV27, with D possibly being TRBD1 (5 bases). The CDR3 is made up of 14 amino acids. Germline V gene sequence: CDR1 MNHEY, CDR2 SMNVEV (reference sequence). The V and J ends lost 6 bases and 4 bases respectively, with 15 bases between them.

The CDR3 DNA follows: TGCGCCAGCAGCCGGAGCCCGGGACATCCCCCCTACGAGCAGTACTTC. Translation: CASSRSPGHPPYEQYF. The rearrangement joins TRBV4-1 to TRBJ2-7; a possible D gene is TRBD1 (6 bases). Germline values: CDR1 MGHRA, CDR2 YSYEKL. This CDR3 is 16 amino acids long. The germline V and J ends were trimmed by 4 bases and 2 bases, with 18 bases remaining between them.

The chain recombines TRBV7-2 with TRBJ2-5; D is perhaps TRBD1 (6 bases). V was clipped by 5 bases and J by 5 bases, with 15 bases between them. Per the germline V gene, CDR1 is SGHTA and CDR2 is FQGNSA. This CDR3 has 14 residues. CDR3 DNA sequence: TGTGCCAGCAGCGACGCTACAGGGCGGGAGACCCAGTACTTC. This gives the protein CASSDATGRETQYF.

V is TRBV18 and J is TRBJ2-7; tentative D call: TRBD1 (5 bases). Per germline, CDR1 KGHSH and CDR2 LQKENI. The ends were cut back, 6 bases at V and 3 bases at J, with 9 bases in the middle. This CDR3 contains 12 residues. CDR3 protein: CASSDSYYEQYF. The CDR3 nucleotides are TGTGCCAGCTCCGACAGTTACTACGAGCAGTACTTC.

The chain uses TRBV19 and TRBJ1-2, with 11 bases matching TRBD1. V was pared by 4 bases and J by 2 bases, with 12 bases of the junction left unmatched. The length of the CDR3 is 18 residues. The V gene's germline CDR1 is LNHDA and CDR2 SQIVND (reference sequence). In DNA form, the CDR3 reads TGTGCCAGTAGTACTAAAGGACAGGGGGCGCTGGGGAACTATGGCTACACCTTC. Residues: CASSTKGQGALGNYGYTF.

V is TRBV7-8 and J is TRBJ1-3, with 7 bases matching TRBD1. Germline V gives CDR1 SGHVS, CDR2 FQNEAQ. J lost 1 base, V lost 5 bases, and 8 bases had no gene match. The CDR3 covers 16 residues. The CDR3 loop is CASSGRAGGSGNTIYF. CDR3 DNA sequence: TGTGCCAGCAGCGGGCGGGCAGGGGGATCTGGAAACACCATATATTTT.

The chain is built from TRBV7-9 and TRBJ2-3; 10 positions match TRBD2. The V gene end was trimmed by 5 bases and the J gene end by 4 bases; junction bases not matched to a gene: 6. CDR1 and CDR2 from the germline V gene are SEHNR and FQNEAQ (reference sequence). CDR3 length equals 15 residues. CDR3 in DNA: TGTGCCAGCAGCCAGAGCGGGGGGGCTTCAGATACGCAGTATTTT. Amino acids: CASSQSGGASDTQYF.

There are a few counts of this clone. The genes are TRBV6-1 and TRBJ1-4; D is undetermined. Germline values: CDR1 MNHNS, CDR2 SASEGT. V gave up 3 bases and J gave up 1 base, with 15 bases separating them. The CDR3 runs 17 residues. The CDR3 sequence is CASSDRRGSGTNEKLFF. Here the CDR3 DNA reads TGTGCCAGCAGTGATCGGAGAGGGAGTGGAACTAATGAAAAACTGTTTTTT.

The chain couples TRBV10-3 to TRBJ2-3, with 10 bases matching TRBD1. The CDR3 loop spans 17 amino acids. Looked up from germline, CDR1 is ENHRY and CDR2 is SYGVKD. V dropped 2 bases and J dropped 1; count of bases not matched to a gene: 6. The CDR3 DNA sequence: TGTGCCATCAGTGAGCAGAGAGGGACAGGGGGCACAGATACGCAGTATTTT. It is translated as CAISEQRGTGGTDTQYF.

The rearrangement joins TRBV5-1 to TRBJ2-3; the match to TRBD2 covers 9 bases. From germline, CDR1 is SGHRS and CDR2 YFSETQ. V lost 0 bases, J lost 0 bases, and 5 bases stayed unmatched. The CDR3 has 17 residues. CDR3 DNA: TGCGCCAGCAGCTTGGGGACCACTAGCGGGAGCACAGATACGCAGTATTTT. The encoded protein is CASSLGTTSGSTDTQYF.

The rearrangement uses TRBV5-1 and TRBJ2-2; a possible D gene is TRBD1 (7 bases). Germline CDR1 is SGHRS and CDR2 is YFSETQ. With 0 bases removed from V and 4 bases from J, the gap between germline ends came to 13 bases. There are 16 residues in the CDR3. The CDR3 protein is CASSLDGGGSTGELFF. The CDR3 region has the DNA TGCGCCAGCAGCTTGGATGGAGGGGGCAGCACCGGGGAGCTGTTTTTT. Drawing the rest from reference TRBV5-1 and TRBJ2-2, the complete variable domain is KAGVTQTPRYLIKTRGQQVTLSCSPISGHRSVSWYQQTPGQGLQFLFEYFSETQRNKGNFPGRFSGRQFSNSRSEMNVSTLELGDSALYLCASSLDGGGSTGELFFGEGSRLTVL.

This clone has more than one count but fewer than ten. V is TRBV2 and J is TRBJ2-2, with D unclear. The CDR3 length is 15 residues. Trimming left V 2 bases short and J 8 bases short, with 15 bases between. Germline V gene sequence: CDR1 SNHLY, CDR2 FYNNEI. The CDR3 here is CASSESELGRGELFF. The CDR3 region has the DNA TGTGCCAGCAGTGAATCGGAGCTGGGTAGAGGGGAGCTGTTTTTT. The full variable domain, completed using reference TRBV2 and TRBJ2-2, is EPEVTQTPSHQVTQMGQEVILRCVPISNHLYFYWYRQILGQKVEFLVSFYNNEISEKSEIFDDQFSVERPDGSNFTLKIRSTKLEDSAMYFCASSESELGRGELFFGEGSRLTVL.

The chain joins TRBV7-3 to TRBJ2-6; 7 bases align to TRBD2. J gave up 4 bases and V 5 bases, and 17 bases lay outside the gene matches. Germline V gives CDR1 SGHTA, CDR2 FQGTGA. The CDR3 has 19 amino acids. Here the CDR3 DNA reads TGTGCCAGCAGCCTACACAGTCCCGCCGGGGGGTGGGGGGCCAACGTCCTGACTTTC. Residues: CASSLHSPAGGWGANVLTF.

As DNA, the CDR3 is TGTGCCAGTTTAGCTTCTCCTTACAATGAGCAGTTCTTC. This gives the protein CASLASPYNEQFF. V usage is TRBV28 and J usage is TRBJ2-1, with unresolved D. There are 13 residues in the CDR3. Trimming cost V 9 bases and J 4 bases, with 13 bases left between them. Germline loops: CDR1 MDHEN, CDR2 SYDVKM.

DNA for the CDR3: TGTGCCAGTAGGCCGGGACAGGTCCTAGAGCCCCAGCATTTT. Encoded protein: CASRPGQVLEPQHF. The V call is TRBV19, the J call TRBJ1-5; 8 positions match TRBD1. Germline CDR1 is LNHDA and CDR2 is SQIVND (reference sequence). The V segment lost 6 bases and the J segment 8 bases; nucleotides outside the gene matches: 9. The CDR3 sequence is 14 residues long.

V gene TRBV15 combines with J gene TRBJ1-1; 9 bases are a match to TRBD1. J lost 4 bases, V lost 0 bases, and 9 bases had no gene match. CDR3 length: 17 residues. CDR1 and CDR2 (germline): LNHNV, YYDKDF (reference sequence). This CDR3 is CATSRDNRGRASTEAFF. CDR3 sequence (DNA): TGTGCCACCAGCAGAGATAACAGGGGGCGGGCCAGCACTGAAGCTTTCTTT.